This TCR beta chain was recorded in a study of CD8+ T cells in alopecia areata. Whole-study context: The drug, tofacitinib, lasted 6 to 18 months, followed by 6 months off drug.

A note on this clone: Its cognate antigen is unknown.

TCR sequencing used cDNA made by reverse transcription of extracted RNA. Sequencing was performed with immunoSEQ multiplex PCR; in TCRdb, only in-frame clones are kept and a portion is missing. The table shows 200,000 to 250,000 clones, with about 57% occurring only once. Treatment specified: oral pan-JAK inhibitor, 5-10 mg twice daily. Study-wide findings and caveats: Both scalp clonality and the expanded CD8+ clones among the top 100 showed a significant decrease with tofacitinib.

The V and J ends lost 6 bases and 5 bases respectively, with 10 bases between them. Per germline, CDR1 DFQATT and CDR2 SNEGSKA (reference sequence). The CDR3 runs 11 residues. Sequenced here: CD4+ T cells sorted from blood, sampled at week 4, from a patient treated with tofacitinib. This TCR derives from a human donor with alopecia areata. V gene TRBV20-1 combines with J gene TRBJ2-5; D ambiguous. The CDR3 sequence is CSARRDETQYF. Written as DNA, the CDR3 is TGCAGTGCCCGTCGCGATGAGACCCAGTACTTC.